This TCR beta chain was captured by sequencing in a study of cytomegalovirus exposure and HLA in healthy donors. Study findings and constraints: No immune exposure information besides CMV serostatus was available. In an earlier analysis, about 87% or about 30%: the productive usage of most TCR beta V segments. Cytomegalovirus-associated TCR beta chains were listed, numbering approximately 150.

Trimming took off 6 bases at V and 8 bases at J, with 16 bases between the two ends. The CDR3 has 14 residues. Looked up from germline, CDR1 is MDHEN and CDR2 is SYDVKM. For this clone: The antigen is undetermined.

PCR amplification relied on 60 Vbeta primers (plus 13 Jbeta primers). Clones were sequenced by immunoSEQ multiplex PCR, and TCRdb holds only the in-frame ones, with some missing. The data show 130,000 or so clones, 65% to 75% seen once. This receptor was obtained from a man between 35 and 55 years old in good health and CMV-seropositive. The sample taken for sequencing was PBMCs. The chain joins TRBV28 to TRBJ1-4, with D perhaps TRBD1 (5 bases). CDR3 sequence (DNA): TGTGCCAGCAGGTCACCAGGGAGGCGGGAAAAACTGTTTTTT. Amino acids: CASRSPGRREKLFF.